The present T cell receptor (beta chain) was sequenced within a study of shared clonotypes between healthy human individuals. General study results and limits: Relative to clonotypes present in all four donors, those not shared had lower generation probabilities. Only blood underwent sampling, and tissue repertoires likely differ.

The V end was cut by 5 bases, the J end by 1 base, with 11 bases between. This CDR3 spans 14 amino acids. Per the germline V gene, CDR1 is MNHNY and CDR2 is SVGAGI (reference sequence). About this clone: Its antigen is as yet unknown.

The data were produced by immunoSEQ multiplex PCR, yet TCRdb's version contains in-frame clones alone and is incomplete. The sample has some 2,500,000 clones, 80% to 95% seen once. The chain recombines TRBV6-6 with TRBJ1-1; the D gene is possibly TRBD1 (6 bases). The receptor comes from a man in his late teens or twenties in good health. Some clones in this sample may be carry-over from other donors' samples. Sequencing used naive CD4+ T cells from PBMCs. Subset of the sample: CD45RA+ positively selected. As DNA, the CDR3 is TGTGCCAGCAGTCCCCGGGGACAGAACACTGAAGCTTTCTTT. As protein: CASSPRGQNTEAFF.